The 5 T cell receptor beta chains in this list originate from one sample, sequenced in a study of OX40 agonist ivuxolimab in advanced cancers. Generated by immunoSEQ multiplex PCR, the TCRdb table keeps only in-frame clones and is missing some. The sample carries tens of thousands of clones, 80% to 90% recorded once. Sequenced material: CD4+ or CD8+ T cells sorted from blood, taken in a trial of the OX40 agonist ivuxolimab. The receptors were sampled from an adult with an advanced solid tumor such as melanoma, head and neck, liver or kidney cancer.

CDR3 bases: TGCCCCTACCCTAGCGGGAGAGTTTGGCAGTATTTT. Its translation is CPYPSGRVWQYF. The V gene is TRBV1, the J gene TRBJ2-3; TRBD2 reflects the table's D call only, with no check against the DNA. TRBV1 is a recognized pseudogene. The CDR3 length is 12 residues.

This chain connects TRBV28 to TRBJ1-5; D is perhaps TRBD1 (5 bases). The CDR3 covers 16 residues. Trimming took 2 bases from V and 3 from J, leaving 14 bases between them. Germline V CDR1 and CDR2: MDHEN, SYDVKM. The CDR3 reads CASSLTHGGTNQPQHF. In DNA, the CDR3 is TGTGCCAGCAGTTTAACACATGGGGGAACCAATCAGCCCCAGCATTTT. Full variable domain (remainder filled in from reference TRBV28 and TRBJ1-5): DVKVTQSSRYLVKRTGEKVFLECVQDMDHENMFWYRQDPGLGLRLIYFSYDVKMKEKGDIPEGYSVSREKKERFSLILESASTNQTSMYLCASSLTHGGTNQPQHFGDGTRLSIL.

This chain uses TRBV7-6 with TRBJ1-1, with D unclear. This CDR3 spans 16 amino acids. CDR1 and CDR2 from the germline V gene are SGHVS and FNYEAQ. Trimming removed 4 bases at V and 1 base at J, with 16 bases between. In DNA form, the CDR3 reads TGTGCCAGCAGCTCCTACGCGGGGAACGGGAACACTGAAGCTTTCTTT. It encodes CASSSYAGNGNTEAFF.

The table lists this clone with a count of one. This chain uses TRBV5-1 with TRBJ2-1, with D uncertain. This CDR3 has 14 amino acids. Trimming pared 4 bases from V and 6 bases from J, leaving 14 bases between. CDR1 is SGHRS and CDR2 is YFSETQ in the germline V gene. The CDR3 is CASSRLDTPNEQFF. The CDR3 DNA reads TGCGCCAGCAGCAGGCTAGATACACCCAATGAGCAGTTCTTC.

CDR3 in DNA: TGTGCCAGCTCACCAACCCCTGGACAGGGGTTCAATCAGCCCCAGCATTTT. It translates to CASSPTPGQGFNQPQHF. The rearrangement links TRBV18 to TRBJ1-5, with TRBD1 identical over 9 bases. CDR1 is KGHSH and CDR2 is LQKENI in the germline V gene. This CDR3 is 17 amino acids long. V lost 2 bases to trimming and J lost 3 bases; unmatched junction nucleotides: 8.